This T cell receptor beta chain was sequenced during a study (dated by TCRdb to 2012 to 2014). This clonotype was seen a handful of times. Its antigen remains undetermined. Per-base qualities were not stored, and no clone one base away is much larger. TCRdb lists the instrument as Illumina Genome Analyzer IIx. The public reads were quality trimmed at Q25 with fastp and then assembled into clones with MiXCR by TCRdb, keeping productive beta chains. Identical CDR3 proteins give one entry, which carries the most common genes and DNA. Across this sample there are about 15,000 distinct CDR3 sequences, with 30% to 40% seen only once. The ten largest account for roughly 15% of the sample. The cysteine opens and the phenylalanine closes a CDR3 of 12 amino acids. The read is trimmed to its CDR3 DNA, 36 bases read in frame from base 1. The V end loses 7 bases and the J end loses 7 bases, and a stretch of 16 bases separates them. CDR1 and CDR2, per the germline V gene, are SQVTM and ANQGSEA.

Here the chain combines TRBV29-1 and TRBJ1-1; the D gene is not confidently resolved. The TCR was taken from a human donor. Sequenced input: blood. The CDR3 here reads CSAAGRLSEAFF. The bases read TGCAGCGCCGCTGGGAGGTTGAGTGAAGCTTTCTTT. The variable domain in full, with residues beyond the CDR3 obtained from the reference TRBV29-1 and TRBJ1-1 genes, is SAVISQKPSRDICQRGTSLTIQCQVDSQVTMMFWYRQQPGQSLTLIATANQGSEATYESGFVIDKFPISRPNLTFSTLTVSNMSPEDSSIYLCSAAGRLSEAFFGQGTRLTVV.